Below, one T cell receptor (beta chain) is given with its context. The antigen remains unidentified. The protocol was immunoSEQ multiplex PCR, while the TCRdb copy is restricted to in-frame clones and leaves out a portion. Of roughly 80,000 clones in the sample, roughly 84% were seen once. The CDR3 runs to 18 residues. The germline CDR1 and CDR2 sequences are MGHRA and YSYEKL. J lost 2 bases, V lost 1 base, and 10 bases had no gene match. This record belongs to a study of graft-versus-host responses after intestinal transplantation. As for the study in general: Recipients received multivisceral, liver-intestinal, or isolated intestinal transplants. Tacrolimus plus steroids were given to all recipients for about 3 years, preceded by anti-thymocyte globulin induction.

Study-wide findings and caveats: There was an association between peak levels of circulating GvH clones and early post-transplant HvG declines. Marrow from the recipient contained GvH clones, some of which had appeared first in ileum or blood.

Sequencing was performed on unstimulated CD8+ T cells sorted from spleen or lymph node cells, taken before transplant. The TCR was taken from a human donor who was the organ donor for an intestinal transplant. This chain joins TRBV4-1 and TRBJ2-7; TRBD2 matches at 11 bases. The CDR3, as DNA: TGCGCCAGCAGCCAAGGAGGCGTTAGCGGGGGGGTTACCTACGAGCAGTACTTC. Its translation: CASSQGGVSGGVTYEQYF.